This T cell receptor (beta chain) was observed in a study of T cell responses to AZD1222 COVID-19 vaccine (dated by TCRdb to about 2021). Background on the whole study: TCR sequencing was performed for 233 trial participants, of whom roughly 200 were given two doses of AZD1222 and 26 were given two doses of MenACWY control vaccine. Enrollment into the trials was organized by age into subgroups of 18-55, 56-69 and 70-plus years, and those subgroups contained 148, 28 and 57 TCR-sequenced participants, respectively. Findings and caveats that apply to the study as a whole: In the small 56-69-year group, the increase in depth fell short of significance, most likely because of low power. Because no samples from the day 14 peak response were available, repertoires could be characterized only after the peak T cell response. Nearly half of unique spike-specific TCRs reportedly recognized epitopes outside regions mutated in the B.1.351 and B.1.1.7 variants. Participants were mostly white British, with more females than males. The authors suggested clonal diversity may have been underestimated. Spike-specific TCR breadth and depth rose significantly after two AZD1222 doses compared with day 0 and with MenACWY recipients. Only five to seven AZD1222 recipients were SARS-CoV-2 seropositive at baseline, limiting conclusions about previously exposed vaccinees. Vaccine-associated CD4 TCRs spanned the whole spike protein, with dominant responses in regions 160-218 and 743-854.

The label giving this sample's time point can be read as: about 28 days (+/-7) after the second vaccine dose. AZD1222 recipients with second doses at about 4 weeks or about 12 weeks were pooled, because spike-specific TCR depth and breadth did not differ between schedules. Vaccinee samples came from UK trials COV001 and COV002, including a single-blind randomized controlled phase 2/3 trial of AZD1222 (ChAdOx1 nCoV-19) in healthy adults. For TCRbeta chain sequencing, PBMC samples from trial participants were taken at day 0 and at day 28 after the second dose. The CDR3 regions of human TCRbeta chains were subjected to immunosequencing. The published analysis was carried out like this. TCRs in the repertoires were matched against a reference library of SARS-CoV-2-specific TCRs that had been generated with the MIRA antigen-specificity platform. Breadth was defined as the fraction of unique TCRs that were SARS-CoV-2-associated. Depth was defined as the fraction of total T cells that were SARS-CoV-2-associated. Each spike-specific TCR was assigned to its reactive spike region and to a CD4 or CD8 class using the MIRA data. Log10-transformed breadth and depth values were compared by one-way ANOVA with Sidak's multiple comparisons tests. Imported from immuneACCESS, the table was reduced by TCRdb to in-frame sequences with V and J called. These copies leave out some clones; in studies compared against another copy, an unresolved V gene accounts for under half, and the cause of the remainder is not known. That table furnishes V, J and clone size, whereas the DNA furnished D and trimming. The sample data list tens of thousands of clones, and 70% to 90% of these were observed just once. 9.5% to 13% of the sample is in the top ten clones.

This clone came up a few times. Its cognate antigen has yet to be identified. Base qualities are not recorded, but no much larger clone differs from it by a single base. The receptor's source is an adult who received the AZD1222 COVID-19 vaccine. Specimen: peripheral blood, collected 28 days after the second AZD1222 dose.

The CDR3 corresponds to CASSAAGTGFRYGYTF. The sequenced DNA: TGTGCCAGCAGCGCCGCCGGGACAGGGTTTAGATATGGCTACACCTTC. The V and J segments used are TRBV7-9 and TRBJ1-2; 9 bases in the middle match TRBD1. The germline V and J ends show losses of 5 bases and 5 bases respectively, and no gene match explains 12 bases of the junction. CDR1 SEHNR and CDR2 FQNEAQ were looked up in the germline V gene (reference sequence). The CDR3 numbers 16 residues from cysteine through phenylalanine. Of all the DNA, just the CDR3 is kept, 48 bases in frame from base 1.